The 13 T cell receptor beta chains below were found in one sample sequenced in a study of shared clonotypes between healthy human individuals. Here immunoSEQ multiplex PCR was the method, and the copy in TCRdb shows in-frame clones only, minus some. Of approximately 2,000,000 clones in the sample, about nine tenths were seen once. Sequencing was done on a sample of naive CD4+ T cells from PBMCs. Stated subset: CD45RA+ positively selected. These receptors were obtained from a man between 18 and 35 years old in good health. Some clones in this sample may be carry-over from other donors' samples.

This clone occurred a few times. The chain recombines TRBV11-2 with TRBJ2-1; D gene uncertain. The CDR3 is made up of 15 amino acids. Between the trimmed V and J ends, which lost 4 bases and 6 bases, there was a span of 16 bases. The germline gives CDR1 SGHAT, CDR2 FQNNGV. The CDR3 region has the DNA TGTGCCAGCAGCTCAATTCGTGGATGGGGCAATGAGCAGTTCTTC. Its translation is CASSSIRGWGNEQFF.

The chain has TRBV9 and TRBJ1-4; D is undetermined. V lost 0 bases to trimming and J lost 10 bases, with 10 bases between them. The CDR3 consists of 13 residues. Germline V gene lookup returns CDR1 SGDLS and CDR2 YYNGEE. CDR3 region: CASSVAPGLKLFF. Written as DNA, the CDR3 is TGTGCCAGCAGCGTAGCACCTGGATTAAAACTGTTTTTT.

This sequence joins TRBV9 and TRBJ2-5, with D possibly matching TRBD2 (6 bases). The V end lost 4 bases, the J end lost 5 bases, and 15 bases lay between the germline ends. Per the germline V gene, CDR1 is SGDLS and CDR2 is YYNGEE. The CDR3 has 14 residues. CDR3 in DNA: TGTGCCAGCAGCTTAGGGACTTCCGGGGAGACCCAGTACTTC. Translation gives CASSLGTSGETQYF.

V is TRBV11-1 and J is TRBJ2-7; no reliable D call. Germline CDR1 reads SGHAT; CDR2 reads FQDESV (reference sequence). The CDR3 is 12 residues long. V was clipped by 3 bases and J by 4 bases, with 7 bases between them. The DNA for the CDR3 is TGTGCCAGCAGCTTGGCCAGGTACGAGCAGTACTTC. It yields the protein CASSLARYEQYF.

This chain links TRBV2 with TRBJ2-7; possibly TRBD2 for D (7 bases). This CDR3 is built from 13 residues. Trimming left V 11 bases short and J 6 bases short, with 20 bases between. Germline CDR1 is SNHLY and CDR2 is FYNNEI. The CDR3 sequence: CACQWGGGGEQYF. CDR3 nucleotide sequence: TGTGCCTGCCAATGGGGGGGCGGCGGCGAGCAGTACTTC.

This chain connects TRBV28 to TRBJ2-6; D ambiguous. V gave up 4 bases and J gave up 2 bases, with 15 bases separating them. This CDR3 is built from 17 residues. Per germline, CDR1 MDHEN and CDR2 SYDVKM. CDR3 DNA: TGTGCCAGCAGTTCTCTCGGCGTGTCAGCTGGGGCCAACGTCCTGACTTTC. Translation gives CASSSLGVSAGANVLTF.

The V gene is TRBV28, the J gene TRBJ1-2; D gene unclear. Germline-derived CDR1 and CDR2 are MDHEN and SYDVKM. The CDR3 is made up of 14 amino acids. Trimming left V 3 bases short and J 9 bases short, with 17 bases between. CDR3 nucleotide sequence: TGTGCCAGCAGTTTGGGTGGTAGCCGGATTAGCTACACCTTC. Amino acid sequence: CASSLGGSRISYTF.

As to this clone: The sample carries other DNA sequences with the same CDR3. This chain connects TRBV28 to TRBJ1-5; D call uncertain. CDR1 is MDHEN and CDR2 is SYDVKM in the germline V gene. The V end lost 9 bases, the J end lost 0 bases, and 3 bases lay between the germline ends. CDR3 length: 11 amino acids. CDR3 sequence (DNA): TGTGCCAGTCATAGCAATCAGCCCCAGCATTTT. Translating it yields CASHSNQPQHF. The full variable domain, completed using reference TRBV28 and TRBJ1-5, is DVKVTQSSRYLVKRTGEKVFLECVQDMDHENMFWYRQDPGLGLRLIYFSYDVKMKEKGDIPEGYSVSREKKERFSLILESASTNQTSMYLCASHSNQPQHFGDGTRLSIL.

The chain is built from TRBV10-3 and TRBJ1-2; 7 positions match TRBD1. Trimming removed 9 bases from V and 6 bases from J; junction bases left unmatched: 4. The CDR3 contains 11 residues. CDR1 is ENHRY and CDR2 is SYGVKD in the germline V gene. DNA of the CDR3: TGTGCCATTGAACAGGGGAATGGCTACACCTTC. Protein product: CAIEQGNGYTF.

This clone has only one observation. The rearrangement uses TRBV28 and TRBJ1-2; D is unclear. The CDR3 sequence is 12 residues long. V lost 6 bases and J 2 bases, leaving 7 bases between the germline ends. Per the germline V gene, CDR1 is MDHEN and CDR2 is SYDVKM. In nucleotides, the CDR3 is TGTGCCAGCAGCCGAAAAAACTATGGCTACACCTTC. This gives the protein CASSRKNYGYTF.

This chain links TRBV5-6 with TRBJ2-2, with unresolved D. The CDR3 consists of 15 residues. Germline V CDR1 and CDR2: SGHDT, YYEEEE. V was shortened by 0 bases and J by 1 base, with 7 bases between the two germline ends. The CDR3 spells CASSLGLRNTGELFF. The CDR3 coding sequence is TGTGCCAGCAGCTTGGGGCTACGGAACACCGGGGAGCTGTTTTTT.

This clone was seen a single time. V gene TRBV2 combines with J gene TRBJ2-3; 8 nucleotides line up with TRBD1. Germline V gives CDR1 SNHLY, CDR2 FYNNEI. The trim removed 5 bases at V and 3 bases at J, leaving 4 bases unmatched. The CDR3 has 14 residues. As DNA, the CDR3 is TGTGCCAGCAGTTATGACAGGGGTACAGATACGCAGTATTTT. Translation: CASSYDRGTDTQYF.

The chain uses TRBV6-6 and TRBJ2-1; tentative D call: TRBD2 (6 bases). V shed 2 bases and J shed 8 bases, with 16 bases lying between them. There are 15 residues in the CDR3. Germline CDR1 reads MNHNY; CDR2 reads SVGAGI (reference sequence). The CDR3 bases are TGTGCCAGCAGTTACAGGGCGTTGGGAGGCGATGAGCAGTTCTTC. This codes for CASSYRALGGDEQFF.